This is a list of T cell receptor beta chains from one sample in a study of blood T cell repertoires in COVID-19. Clones were sequenced by immunoSEQ multiplex PCR, and TCRdb holds only the in-frame ones, with some missing. The sample includes under 200,000 clones, 88% of them seen just once. The sample taken for sequencing was peripheral blood. These TCRs come from a man aged 50 to 59 who had recovered from COVID-19. CDR3s include the opening cysteine and the closing phenylalanine or tryptophan. The D gene is left open where the match is weak. Where a row states a size, it is once, few, many or the class of an expanded clone; other rows omit it.

d_call j_call cdr3_length v_call clone_size cdr3_aa cdr3_nt
NA TRBJ2-4 13 TRBV19 NA CASSRSLGNIQYF TGTGCCAGTAGTAGGTCCCTCGGAAACATTCAGTACTTC
TRBD2 TRBJ2-7 19 TRBV6-1 NA CASSASQTSGRLIPYEQYF TGTGCCAGCAGTGCGTCCCAGACTAGCGGGCGATTAATCCCCTACGAGCAGTACTTC
TRBD1 TRBJ1-4 16 TRBV25-1 NA CASSRRGRGTNEKLFF TGTGCCAGCAGTCGAAGGGGGCGCGGAACTAATGAAAAACTGTTTTTT
NA TRBJ2-7 13 TRBV24-1 NA CATSLTGFYEQYF TGTGCCACCAGCCTCACAGGGTTCTACGAGCAGTACTTC
TRBD1 TRBJ2-2 15 TRBV5-1 NA CASSAQTGSTGELFF TGCGCCAGCAGCGCCCAGACAGGGAGCACCGGGGAGCTGTTTTTT
NA TRBJ2-5 13 TRBV6-5 NA CAVLDGSGETQYF TGTGCCGTACTGGACGGATCGGGGGAGACCCAGTACTTC
NA TRBJ2-3 15 TRBV7-6 NA CASSLGTSYTDTQYF TGTGCCAGCAGCTTGGGCACCTCATACACAGATACGCAGTATTTT
NA TRBJ2-3 15 TRBV7-2 NA CASSSTGLYTDTQYF TGTGCCAGCAGTTCTACAGGACTATACACAGATACGCAGTATTTT
NA TRBJ1-2 13 TRBV3-1/TRBV3-2 few CASSRQGSYGYTF TGTGCCAGCAGCCGTCAGGGTAGCTATGGCTACACCTTC
TRBD1 TRBJ2-3 15 TRBV27 NA CASSWTGPSTDTQYF TGTGCCAGCAGTTGGACAGGGCCAAGCACAGATACGCAGTATTTT
TRBD1 TRBJ1-2 16 TRBV27 few CASSKLNRGLNYGYTF TGTGCCAGCAGTAAGCTTAACAGGGGGCTTAACTATGGCTACACCTTC
NA TRBJ2-3 16 TRBV4-1 NA CASSLPQGGSTDTQYF TGCGCCAGCAGCCTTCCACAGGGGGGGAGCACAGATACGCAGTATTTT
TRBD1 TRBJ2-6 16 TRBV7-3 NA CASSLLRDRVANVLTF TGTGCCAGCAGCTTACTCCGGGACAGGGTTGCCAACGTCCTGACTTTC
NA TRBJ2-3 16 TRBV2 NA CASSPGRGGNTDTQYF TGTGCCAGCAGTCCAGGTCGAGGCGGGAACACAGATACGCAGTATTTT
NA TRBJ2-3 14 TRBV7-2 NA CAISEGAKTDTQYF TGTGCCATCTCGGAGGGGGCTAAGACAGATACGCAGTATTTT
NA TRBJ2-3 11 TRBV20-1 NA CSASLTDTQYF TGCAGTGCTAGTCTAACAGATACGCAGTATTTT
NA TRBJ2-4 15 TRBV7-2 NA CASSTREGAKNIQYF TGTGCCAGCAGCACCCGGGAGGGGGCGAAAAACATTCAGTACTTC
TRBD1 TRBJ1-5 16 TRBV27 NA CASSRTGRVSNQPQHF TGTGCCAGCAGTCGGACAGGGAGGGTAAGCAATCAGCCCCAGCATTTT
NA TRBJ2-7 15 TRBV5-4 NA CASSVYRSPGYEQYF TGTGCCAGCAGCGTCTACAGGTCCCCCGGCTACGAGCAGTACTTC
NA TRBJ2-4 16 TRBV14 NA CASSQRGSVDKNIQYF TGTGCCAGCAGCCAACGGGGTAGCGTGGACAAAAACATTCAGTACTTC
NA TRBJ1-2 11 TRBV28 NA CASRSTGGYTF TGTGCCAGCAGGTCGACAGGAGGCTACACCTTC
TRBD1 TRBJ2-7 17 TRBV4-3 NA CASSQERQGIGAYEQYF TGCGCCAGCAGCCAAGAAAGACAGGGGATAGGGGCATACGAGCAGTACTTC
NA TRBJ2-1 14 TRBV3-1/TRBV3-2 NA CASSHPSGGYEQFF TGTGCCAGCAGCCACCCCTCGGGTGGTTATGAGCAGTTCTTC
NA TRBJ1-1 14 TRBV19 NA CASSLGRDMSEAFF TGTGCCAGTAGTTTGGGACGGGACATGAGTGAAGCTTTCTTT
NA TRBJ1-3 17 TRBV7-2 NA CASSLGAPGNTGNTIYF TGTGCCAGCAGCTTAGGGGCGCCGGGGAATACTGGAAACACCATATATTTT
TRBD1 TRBJ2-7 15 TRBV25-1 NA CASSEVGTGGYEQYF TGTGCCAGCAGTGAGGTCGGGACAGGGGGCTACGAGCAGTACTTC
TRBD2 TRBJ2-5 16 TRBV5-1 NA CASSPGLAGGLETQYF TGCGCCAGCAGCCCTGGACTAGCGGGGGGGCTGGAGACCCAGTACTTC
NA TRBJ1-1 13 TRBV27 NA CASSSTGPSEAFF TGTGCCAGCAGTTCGACAGGACCGAGTGAAGCTTTCTTT
NA TRBJ1-1 14 TRBV28 NA CASSLGASRAEAFF TGTGCCAGCAGTTTAGGAGCGTCCCGAGCTGAAGCTTTCTTT
NA TRBJ1-1 13 TRBV6-5 NA CASSYGQTTEAFF TGTGCCAGCAGTTATGGACAGACAACTGAAGCTTTCTTT
TRBD1 TRBJ1-3 14 TRBV5-1 NA CASSLTGAGNTIYF TGCGCCAGCAGCTTGACAGGGGCTGGAAACACCATATATTTT
NA TRBJ1-2 17 TRBV6-1 NA CASSEAGGVTKNYGYTF TGTGCCAGCAGTGAAGCCGGTGGAGTGACGAAGAACTATGGCTACACCTTC
TRBD1 TRBJ2-2 17 TRBV2 NA CASRPFGQGAFSGELFF TGTGCCAGCCGACCCTTTGGACAGGGGGCATTTAGCGGGGAGCTGTTTTTT
TRBD2 TRBJ2-5 14 TRBV2 NA CASAGLAGRKTQYF TGTGCCAGCGCGGGACTAGCGGGACGAAAGACCCAGTACTTC
NA TRBJ2-7 13 TRBV2 few CASSETITYEQYF TGTGCCAGCAGTGAGACTATTACCTACGAGCAGTACTTC
NA TRBJ1-1 14 TRBV7-9 NA CASSLVAGNTEAFF TGTGCCAGCAGCTTAGTCGCGGGAAACACTGAAGCTTTCTTT
NA TRBJ2-3 14 TRBV20-1 NA CSASAPNRGDTQYF TGCAGTGCTAGTGCCCCGAACCGAGGAGATACGCAGTATTTT
NA TRBJ2-7 15 TRBV9 few CASSVGPSLFDEQYF TGTGCCAGCAGCGTAGGTCCTAGCCTCTTCGACGAGCAGTACTTC
NA TRBJ2-7 15 TRBV3-1/TRBV3-2 NA CASSQAPPSSYEQYF TGTGCCAGCAGCCAAGCTCCGCCGAGCTCCTACGAGCAGTACTTC
NA TRBJ1-5 13 TRBV12-3/TRBV12-4 NA CASSLQGWQPQHF TGTGCCAGCAGTTTACAGGGTTGGCAGCCCCAGCATTTT
TRBD1 TRBJ1-2 15 TRBV28 NA CASSPGTGGNYGYTF TGTGCCAGCAGTCCCGGGACAGGGGGCAACTATGGCTACACCTTC
NA TRBJ2-1 14 TRBV7-2 NA CASSLKGGVYEQFF TGTGCCAGCAGCCTTAAGGGCGGGGTGTATGAGCAGTTCTTC
NA TRBJ2-3 14 TRBV7-2 NA CASSSQGPTDTQYF TGTGCCAGCAGCTCACAGGGTCCCACAGATACGCAGTATTTT
NA TRBJ2-7 14 TRBV2 NA CASSEGQAVGEQYF TGTGCCAGCAGTGAGGGGCAGGCCGTCGGGGAGCAGTACTTC
TRBD1 TRBJ2-7 15 TRBV5-4 NA CASSPGTGFSYEQYF TGTGCCAGCAGCCCAGGGACAGGATTTTCCTACGAGCAGTACTTC
TRBD1 TRBJ2-1 14 TRBV4-1 NA CASSPTGAWNEQFF TGCGCCAGCAGCCCTACAGGGGCGTGGAATGAGCAGTTCTTC
NA TRBJ2-7 14 TRBV7-6 NA CASSFQAAALEQYF TGTGCCAGCAGCTTTCAAGCGGCCGCGCTCGAGCAGTACTTC
NA TRBJ2-1 15 TRBV7-2 NA CASSLARTPNNEQFF TGTGCCAGCAGCTTAGCTCGGACTCCAAACAATGAGCAGTTCTTC
NA TRBJ2-5 13 TRBV27 NA CASRGRLQETQYF TGTGCCAGCAGGGGGCGGCTCCAAGAGACCCAGTACTTC
TRBD2 TRBJ2-7 14 TRBV6-9 NA CASSYCGSSYEQYF TGTGCCAGCAGTTATTGCGGGAGCTCCTACGAGCAGTACTTC
NA TRBJ1-2 14 TRBV5-6 NA CASSLKGVGYGYTF TGTGCCAGCAGCTTGAAGGGGGTCGGCTATGGCTACACCTTC
TRBD1 TRBJ2-5 15 TRBV19 NA CASTDRERGQETQYF TGTGCCAGTACAGACAGGGAAAGGGGGCAAGAGACCCAGTACTTC
NA TRBJ1-5 14 TRBV28 once CASSFRGLNQPQHF TGTGCCAGCAGTTTCAGAGGCCTCAATCAGCCCCAGCATTTT
TRBD1 TRBJ1-5 15 TRBV9 NA CASSAGTGSNQPQHF TGTGCCAGCAGCGCGGGGACAGGCAGCAATCAGCCCCAGCATTTT
TRBD2 TRBJ2-4 16 TRBV3-1/TRBV3-2 NA CASSQDEVGGRYIQYF TGTGCCAGCAGCCAAGATGAAGTGGGAGGGAGATACATTCAGTACTTC
NA TRBJ1-4 14 TRBV15 NA CATSRGPSGEKLFF TGTGCCACCAGCAGAGGGCCCAGCGGTGAAAAACTGTTTTTT
NA TRBJ2-3 14 TRBV2 NA CASSDQRGTDTQYF TGTGCCAGCAGTGACCAGCGGGGCACAGATACGCAGTATTTT
TRBD1 TRBJ1-3 16 TRBV9 NA CASSGGQASSGNTIYF TGTGCCAGCAGCGGGGGACAGGCGAGCTCTGGAAACACCATATATTTT